This entry lists 13 T cell receptor beta chains sequenced from one sample in a study of blood T cell repertoires in COVID-19. Here immunoSEQ multiplex PCR was the method, and the copy in TCRdb shows in-frame clones only, minus some. The sample carries around 140,000 clones, around nine tenths recorded once. Sequencing used peripheral blood. These receptors came from a human donor in a cohort sampled during active COVID-19.

V gene TRBV18 combines with J gene TRBJ2-3, with 16 bases fitting TRBD2. Trimming at V came to 0 bases and at J to 10 bases, leaving 7 bases not matched to a gene. This CDR3 has 17 residues. The germline V gene encodes CDR1 KGHSH and CDR2 LQKENI. The CDR3 DNA sequence: TGTGCCAGCTCACCACCGGGTCTGGGACTAGCGGGAGGGTCGCAGTATTTT. This translates into CASSPPGLGLAGGSQYF.

The chain is built from TRBV4-1 and TRBJ2-4; D not certain. The CDR3 runs 17 residues. CDR1 and CDR2 from the germline V gene are MGHRA and YSYEKL. The ends were cut back, 0 bases at V and 7 bases at J, with 19 bases in the middle. CDR3 DNA: TGCGCCAGCAGCCAAGATGCATCGCTAGTCCTTCCGAACATTCAGTACTTC. Protein: CASSQDASLVLPNIQYF.

V usage is TRBV27 and J usage is TRBJ2-1, with TRBD1 matching over 8 bases. Unmatched junction bases numbered 13, after V lost 3 bases and J lost 9 bases. Germline V lookup: CDR1 MNHEY, CDR2 SMNVEV (reference sequence). This CDR3 comprises 16 residues. CDR3 sequence: CASSFNDRGQDTEQFF. In nucleotides, the CDR3 is TGTGCCAGCAGTTTCAACGACAGGGGTCAGGACACTGAGCAGTTCTTC.

This clone was found once. The V gene is TRBV2, the J gene TRBJ1-1; TRBD1 matches 7 bases. CDR1 is SNHLY, CDR2 FYNNEI, per germline. The V and J ends lost 7 bases and 2 bases, in that order; junction bases with no gene match: 10. The CDR3 is 15 residues long. The CDR3 here is CASTKQGLVNTEAFF. CDR3 bases: TGTGCCAGCACCAAACAGGGGCTGGTAAACACTGAAGCTTTCTTT.

CDR3 in amino acids: CASSFNREGKLFF. In DNA, the CDR3 is TGTGCCAGCAGCTTTAACAGGGAGGGAAAACTGTTTTTT. The chain links TRBV7-9 to TRBJ1-4, with D perhaps TRBD1 (6 bases). The CDR3 runs to 13 residues. CDR1 and CDR2 from the germline V gene are SEHNR and FQNEAQ (reference sequence). Trimming removed 3 bases at V and 10 bases at J, with 12 bases between.

The chain couples TRBV2 to TRBJ1-2; D gene unclear. The CDR3 consists of 15 residues. V gave up 4 bases and J gave up 6 bases, with 18 bases separating them. Germline assignment: CDR1 SNHLY and CDR2 FYNNEI. CDR3 loop: CASSASAPGGNGYTF. Here the CDR3 DNA reads TGTGCCAGCAGTGCTTCGGCACCCGGCGGGAATGGCTACACCTTC.

The gene calls are TRBV15 and TRBJ2-7, with D maybe TRBD2 (5 bases). CDR1 LNHNV and CDR2 YYDKDF come from the germline V gene (reference sequence). V was cut by 1 base and J by 3 bases, with 13 bases left in between. The CDR3 has 15 residues. The CDR3 coding sequence is TGTGCCACCAGCAGAGGTCCAGCGGCACTCTACGAGCAGTACTTC. This codes for CATSRGPAALYEQYF.

This sequence joins TRBV5-6 and TRBJ2-1; 8 positions agree with TRBD2. Trimming took 0 bases from V and 0 from J; bases not matched to a gene: 2. This CDR3 has 16 amino acids. Germline values: CDR1 SGHDT, CDR2 YYEEEE. The CDR3: CASSLERGGSYNEQFF. In DNA form, the CDR3 reads TGTGCCAGCAGCTTGGAACGGGGGGGCTCCTACAATGAGCAGTTCTTC.

This rearrangement joins TRBV29-1 to TRBJ1-1; D perhaps matches TRBD1 (5 bases). V dropped 7 bases and J dropped 1 base, with 10 bases sitting between them. The CDR3 is 12 residues long. Germline values: CDR1 SQVTM, CDR2 ANQGSEA. The CDR3: CSGGRGNTEAFF. The CDR3 nucleotides are TGCAGCGGGGGAAGGGGGAACACTGAAGCTTTCTTT. Using reference TRBV29-1 and TRBJ1-1 for the parts outside the CDR3, the full variable domain is SAVISQKPSRDICQRGTSLTIQCQVDSQVTMMFWYRQQPGQSLTLIATANQGSEATYESGFVIDKFPISRPNLTFSTLTVSNMSPEDSSIYLCSGGRGNTEAFFGQGTRLTVV.

The chain is built from TRBV13 and TRBJ1-6; no firm D call. The length of the CDR3 is 15 residues. Germline V gene data show CDR1 as PRHDT and CDR2 as FYEKMQ (reference sequence). Trimming stripped 2 bases from V and 4 bases from J, with 9 bases between. DNA for the CDR3: TGTGCCAGCAGCTTATTGGCTGAATATAATTCACCCCTCCACTTT. It is translated as CASSLLAEYNSPLHF.

CDR3 loop: CASSLARNEQYF. CDR3 in DNA: TGTGCCAGCAGCTTAGCGAGGAACGAGCAGTACTTC. The chain uses TRBV7-2 and TRBJ2-7; D call uncertain. The V gene's germline CDR1 is SGHTA and CDR2 FQGNSA. Trimming took off 0 bases at V and 5 bases at J, with 5 bases between the two ends. CDR3 length: 12 residues.

The chain links TRBV29-1 to TRBJ2-3; 8 bases match TRBD1. Germline V gene lookup returns CDR1 SQVTM and CDR2 ANQGSEA. J lost 3 bases, V lost 4 bases, and 6 bases had no gene match. This CDR3 has 14 amino acids. CDR3 bases: TGCAGCGTTGGGCAGGGGGCGCCGACAGATACGCAGTATTTT. Its protein is CSVGQGAPTDTQYF.

V usage is TRBV9 and J usage is TRBJ1-2; 8 bases are shared with TRBD1. Germline V gene data show CDR1 as SGDLS and CDR2 as YYNGEE. CDR3 length: 14 amino acids. After removal of 3 bases from V and 7 bases from J, the junction contained 8 bases not matched to a gene. CDR3 protein: CASSETPGGPGYTF. As DNA, the CDR3 is TGTGCCAGCAGCGAGACACCAGGGGGCCCTGGCTACACCTTC.